The sample holds a few counts of the clone carrying this T cell receptor beta chain. This likely traces to a read error, being one base from a far larger clone. Additional DNA sequences in this sample encode the identical CDR3. This sample is drawn from a study of shared clonotypes between healthy human individuals. Measured with immunoSEQ multiplex PCR; TCRdb has only the in-frame clones, and not every one. The table includes about 460,000 clones, about 74% detected once. Germline lookup yields CDR1 SGHDT and CDR2 YYEEEE. This CDR3 region has 17 residues. The chain recombines TRBV5-6 with TRBJ1-1; D perhaps matches TRBD1 (6 bases). The source of this sequence is a middle-aged woman in good health. Some clones in this sample may be carry-over from other donors' samples. Sequenced: PBMCs. CDR3 residues: CASHYMTGLLDNTEAFF. CDR3 DNA sequence: TGTGCCAGCCACTATATGACAGGTTTACTTGATAACACCGAAGCTTTCTTT.